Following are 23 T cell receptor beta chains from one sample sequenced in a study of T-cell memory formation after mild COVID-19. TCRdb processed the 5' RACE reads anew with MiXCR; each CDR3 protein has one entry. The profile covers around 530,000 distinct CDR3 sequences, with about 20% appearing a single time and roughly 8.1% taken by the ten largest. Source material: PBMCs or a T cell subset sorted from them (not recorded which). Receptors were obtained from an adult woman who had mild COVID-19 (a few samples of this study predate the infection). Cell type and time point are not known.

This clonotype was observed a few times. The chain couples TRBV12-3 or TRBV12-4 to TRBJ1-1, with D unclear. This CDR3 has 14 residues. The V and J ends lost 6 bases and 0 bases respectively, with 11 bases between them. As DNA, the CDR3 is TGTGCCAGCAGCGAAAAGGTAATGAACACTGAAGCTTTCTTT. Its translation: CASSEKVMNTEAFF.

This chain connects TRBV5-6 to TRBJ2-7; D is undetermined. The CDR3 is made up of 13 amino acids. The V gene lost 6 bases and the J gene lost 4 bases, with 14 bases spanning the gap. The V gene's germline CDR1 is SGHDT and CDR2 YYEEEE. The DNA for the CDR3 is TGTGCCAGCACCCTATCCGTGGGTTACGAGCAGTACTTC. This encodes CASTLSVGYEQYF.

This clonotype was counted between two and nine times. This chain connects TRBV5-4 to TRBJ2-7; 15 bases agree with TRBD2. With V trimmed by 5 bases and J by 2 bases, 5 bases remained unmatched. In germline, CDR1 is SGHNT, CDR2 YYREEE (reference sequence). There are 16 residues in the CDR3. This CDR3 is CASSGTSGGRAYEQYF. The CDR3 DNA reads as TGTGCCAGCAGTGGGACTAGCGGGGGGCGGGCCTACGAGCAGTACTTC.

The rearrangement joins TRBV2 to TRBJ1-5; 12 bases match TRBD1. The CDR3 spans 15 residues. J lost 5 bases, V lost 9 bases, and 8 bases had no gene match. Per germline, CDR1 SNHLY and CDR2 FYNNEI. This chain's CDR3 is CASGGDRGLYQPQHF. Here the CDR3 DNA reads TGTGCCAGTGGTGGGGACAGGGGGCTGTATCAGCCCCAGCATTTT.

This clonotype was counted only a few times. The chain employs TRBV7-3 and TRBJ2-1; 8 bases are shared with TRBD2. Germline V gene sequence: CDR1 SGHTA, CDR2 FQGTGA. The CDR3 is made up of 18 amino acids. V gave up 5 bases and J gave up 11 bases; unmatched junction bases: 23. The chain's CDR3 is CASSPTLMGAAGGGKQFF. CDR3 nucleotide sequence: TGTGCCAGCAGCCCCACCCTTATGGGGGCCGCGGGAGGTGGGAAGCAGTTCTTC.

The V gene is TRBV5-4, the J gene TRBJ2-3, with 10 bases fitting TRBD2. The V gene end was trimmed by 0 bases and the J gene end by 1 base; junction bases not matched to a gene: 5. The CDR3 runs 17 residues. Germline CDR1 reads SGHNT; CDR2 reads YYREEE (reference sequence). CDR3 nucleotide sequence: TGTGCCAGCAGCTTGGCCCCAGCGGGGGGGCGCACAGATACGCAGTATTTT. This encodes CASSLAPAGGRTDTQYF.

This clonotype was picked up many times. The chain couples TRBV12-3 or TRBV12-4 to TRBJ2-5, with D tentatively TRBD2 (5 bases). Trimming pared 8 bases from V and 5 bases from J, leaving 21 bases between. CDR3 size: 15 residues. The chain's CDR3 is CASAISGVEAETQYF. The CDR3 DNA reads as TGTGCCAGCGCGATATCCGGGGTTGAGGCGGAGACCCAGTACTTC.

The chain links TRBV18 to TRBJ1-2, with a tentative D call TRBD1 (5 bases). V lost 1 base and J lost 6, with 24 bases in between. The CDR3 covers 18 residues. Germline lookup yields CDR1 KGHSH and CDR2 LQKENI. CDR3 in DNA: TGTGCCAGCTCACCACGGTTTGGCGGGACTGCGGAGGGGAATGGCTACACCTTC. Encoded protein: CASSPRFGGTAEGNGYTF. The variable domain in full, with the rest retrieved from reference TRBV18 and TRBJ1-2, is NAGVMQNPRHLVRRRGQEARLRCSPMKGHSHVYWYRQLPEEGLKFMVYLQKENIIDESGMPKERFSAEFPKEGPSILRIQQVVRGDSAAYFCASSPRFGGTAEGNGYTFGSGTRLTVV.

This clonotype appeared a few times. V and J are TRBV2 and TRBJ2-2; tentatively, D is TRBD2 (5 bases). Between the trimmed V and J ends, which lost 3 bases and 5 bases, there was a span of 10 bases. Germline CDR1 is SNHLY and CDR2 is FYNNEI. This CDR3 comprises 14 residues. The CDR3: CASSDYRTTGELFF. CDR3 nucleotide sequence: TGTGCCAGCAGTGACTATAGGACTACCGGGGAGCTGTTTTTT.

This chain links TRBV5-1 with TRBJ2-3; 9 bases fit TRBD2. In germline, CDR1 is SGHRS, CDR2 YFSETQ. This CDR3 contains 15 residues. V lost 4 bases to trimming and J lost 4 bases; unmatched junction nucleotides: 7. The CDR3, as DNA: TGCGCCAGCAGCCTGGGACTAGCAGGCCCAGATACGCAGTATTTT. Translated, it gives CASSLGLAGPDTQYF. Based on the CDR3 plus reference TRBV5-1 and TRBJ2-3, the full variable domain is KAGVTQTPRYLIKTRGQQVTLSCSPISGHRSVSWYQQTPGQGLQFLFEYFSETQRNKGNFPGRFSGRQFSNSRSEMNVSTLELGDSALYLCASSLGLAGPDTQYFGPGTRLTVL.

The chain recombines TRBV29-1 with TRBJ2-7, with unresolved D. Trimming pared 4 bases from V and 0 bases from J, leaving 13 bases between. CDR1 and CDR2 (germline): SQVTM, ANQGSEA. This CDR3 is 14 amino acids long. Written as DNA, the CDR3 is TGCAGCGTTGTATTGACGGGCAGCTCCTACGAGCAGTACTTC. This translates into CSVVLTGSSYEQYF.

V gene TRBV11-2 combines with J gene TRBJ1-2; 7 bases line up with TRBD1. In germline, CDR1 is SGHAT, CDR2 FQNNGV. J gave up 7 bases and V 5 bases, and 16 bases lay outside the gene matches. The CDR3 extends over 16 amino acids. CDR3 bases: TGTGCCAGCAGCCCCCGACTCCGACAGGGTCGGGGTGGCTACACCTTC. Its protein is CASSPRLRQGRGGYTF.

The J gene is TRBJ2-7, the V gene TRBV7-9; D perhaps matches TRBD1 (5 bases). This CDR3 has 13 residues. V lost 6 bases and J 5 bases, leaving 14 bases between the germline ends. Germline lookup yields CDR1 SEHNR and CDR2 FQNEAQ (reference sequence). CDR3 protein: CASRFTLRDEQYF. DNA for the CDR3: TGTGCCAGCAGATTCACGCTCAGGGACGAGCAGTACTTC. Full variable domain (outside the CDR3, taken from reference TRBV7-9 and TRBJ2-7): DTGVSQNPRHKITKRGQNVTFRCDPISEHNRLYWYRQTLGQGPEFLTYFQNEAQLEKSRLLSDRFSAERPKGSFSTLEIQRTEQGDSAMYLCASRFTLRDEQYFGPGTRLTVT.

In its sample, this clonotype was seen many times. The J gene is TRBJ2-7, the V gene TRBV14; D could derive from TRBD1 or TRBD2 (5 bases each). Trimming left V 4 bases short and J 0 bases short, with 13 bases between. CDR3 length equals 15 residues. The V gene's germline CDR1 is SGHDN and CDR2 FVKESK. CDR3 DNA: TGTGCCAGCAGCCTACGCCGGGACCGCTCCTACGAGCAGTACTTC. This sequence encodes CASSLRRDRSYEQYF.

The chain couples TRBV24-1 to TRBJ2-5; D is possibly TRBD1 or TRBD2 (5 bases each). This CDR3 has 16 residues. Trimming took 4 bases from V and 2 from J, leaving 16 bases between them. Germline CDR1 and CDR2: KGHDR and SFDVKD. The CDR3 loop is CATSDQPGRAQETQYF. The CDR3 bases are TGTGCCACCAGTGACCAGCCGGGACGGGCGCAAGAGACCCAGTACTTC.

CDR3 amino acids: CASSNRGRRETQYF. CDR3 nucleotide sequence: TGTGCCAGCAGCAACAGGGGGCGCCGAGAGACCCAGTACTTC. The rearrangement links TRBV2 to TRBJ2-5; 9 bases line up with TRBD1. After removal of 6 bases from V and 4 bases from J, the junction contained 6 bases not matched to a gene. CDR3 length: 14 amino acids. CDR1 SNHLY and CDR2 FYNNEI come from the germline V gene.

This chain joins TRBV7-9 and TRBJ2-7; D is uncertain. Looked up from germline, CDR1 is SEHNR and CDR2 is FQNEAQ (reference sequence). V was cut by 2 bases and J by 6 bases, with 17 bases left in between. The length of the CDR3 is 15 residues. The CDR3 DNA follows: TGTGCCAGCAGCTTATCGGGCACCATGGCGTTCGAGCAGTACTTC. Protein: CASSLSGTMAFEQYF. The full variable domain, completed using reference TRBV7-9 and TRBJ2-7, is DTGVSQNPRHKITKRGQNVTFRCDPISEHNRLYWYRQTLGQGPEFLTYFQNEAQLEKSRLLSDRFSAERPKGSFSTLEIQRTEQGDSAMYLCASSLSGTMAFEQYFGPGTRLTVT.

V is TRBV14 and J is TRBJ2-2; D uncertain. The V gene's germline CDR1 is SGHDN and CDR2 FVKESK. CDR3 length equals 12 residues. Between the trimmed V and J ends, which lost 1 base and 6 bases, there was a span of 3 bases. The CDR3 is CASSQGPGELFF. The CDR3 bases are TGTGCCAGCAGCCAAGGTCCCGGGGAGCTGTTTTTT.

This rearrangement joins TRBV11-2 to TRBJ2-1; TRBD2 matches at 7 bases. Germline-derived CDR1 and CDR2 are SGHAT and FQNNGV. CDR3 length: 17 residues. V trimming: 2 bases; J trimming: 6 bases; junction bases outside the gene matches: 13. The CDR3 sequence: CASSLTPAGLVINEQFF. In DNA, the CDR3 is TGTGCCAGCAGCTTAACGCCTGCAGGACTAGTCATCAATGAGCAGTTCTTC. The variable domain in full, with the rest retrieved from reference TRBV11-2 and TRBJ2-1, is EAGVAQSPRYKIIEKRQSVAFWCNPISGHATLYWYQQILGQGPKLLIQFQNNGVVDDSQLPKDRFSAERLKGVDSTLKIQPAKLEDSAVYLCASSLTPAGLVINEQFFGPGTRLTVL.

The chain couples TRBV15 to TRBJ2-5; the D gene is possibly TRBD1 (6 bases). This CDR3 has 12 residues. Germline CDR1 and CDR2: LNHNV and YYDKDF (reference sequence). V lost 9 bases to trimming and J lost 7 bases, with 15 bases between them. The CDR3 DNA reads TGTGCCACACAGGACAGCCGAGGGACCCAGTACTTC. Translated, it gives CATQDSRGTQYF.

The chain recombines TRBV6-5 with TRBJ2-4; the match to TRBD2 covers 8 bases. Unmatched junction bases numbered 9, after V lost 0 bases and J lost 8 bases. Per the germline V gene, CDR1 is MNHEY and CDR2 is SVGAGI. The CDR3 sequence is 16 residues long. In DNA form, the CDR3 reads TGTGCCAGCAGTTACTCTACAAGCGGGGGCGGAGACATTCAGTACTTC. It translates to CASSYSTSGGGDIQYF.

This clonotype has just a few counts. CDR3 DNA: TGTGCCAGCAGTGAAGCTCGCCCGGGACTAGCGGGGATGAATGAGCAGTTCTTC. Translated, it gives CASSEARPGLAGMNEQFF. The rearrangement joins TRBV2 to TRBJ2-1; 13 bases map to TRBD2. V dropped 0 bases and J dropped 7; count of bases not matched to a gene: 9. CDR1 is SNHLY, CDR2 FYNNEI, per germline. The CDR3 length is 18 residues.

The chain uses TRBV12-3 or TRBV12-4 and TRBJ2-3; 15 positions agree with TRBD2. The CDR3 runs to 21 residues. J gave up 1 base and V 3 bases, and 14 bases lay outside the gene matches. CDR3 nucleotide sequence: TGTGCCAGCAGTTTCTCGTGGACTAGCGGGAGGGGGCCGTCGGGCACAGATACGCAGTATTTT. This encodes CASSFSWTSGRGPSGTDTQYF.